These T cell receptor beta chains were read from a single sample in a study of metastatic and nonmetastatic thyroid tumors. TCRdb called clones again from the PCR reads with MiXCR. The table includes roughly 57,000 clones, approximately 22% detected once. Sequences were obtained from blood. The receptors were sampled from a female donor with papillary thyroid cancer or a benign thyroid nodule (not recorded which). Some clones in this sample may be carry-over from other donors' samples. CDR3s leave out the opening cysteine and the closing phenylalanine or tryptophan.

TRBV6-1	13	TRBJ1-1	ASSFHMNRGTEAF
TRBV18	13	TRBJ2-1	DSSPQRGVSGEQF
TRBV18	14	TRBJ1-5	ASSPRGGGGNPPQH
TRBV7-6	14	TRBJ1-1	ASSLSVPRENTEAF
TRBV5-1	12	TRBJ1-1	ASSWTGISTEAF
TRBV30	12	TRBJ2-1	ASGVAGGLNEQF
TRBV7-9	11	TRBJ1-1	ASSLVGDTEAF
TRBV5-1	12	TRBJ1-6	ASSLAWAGSPLH
TRBV27	13	TRBJ1-6	GSSLYRGWDSPLH
TRBV14	14	TRBJ2-7	ASSQDIGTRGIEQY
TRBV28	11	TRBJ1-5	ASSHGPNQPQH
TRBV30	11	TRBJ2-7	AWSLDSSYEQY
TRBV20-1	13	TRBJ1-5	SARDPRWGNQPQH
TRBV28	17	TRBJ2-3	ASSLFSGTGGRGTDTQY
TRBV11-1	16	TRBJ1-6	ASSFGQWTSSYNSHLH
TRBV7-2	13	TRBJ1-5	ASSPGWQFNQPQD
TRBV30	13	TRBJ1-2	AWRSGGVSNYGYT
TRBV20-1	13	TRBJ2-5	SARESGQLRETQY
TRBV18	15	TRBJ2-1	AGSPPGLAGGLNEQF
TRBV4-1	15	TRBJ2-3	ASSQDRASGSTDTQY
TRBV5-1	10	TRBJ2-2	ASSPHNGELF
TRBV29-1	11	TRBJ1-1	SAPRLGNTEAF
TRBV6-1	11	TRBJ2-7	ASSLSRDYEQY
TRBV5-1	10	TRBJ2-2	ASSLYFGELF
TRBV6-1	12	TRBJ1-5	ASSRTDSNHPQH
TRBV6-5	12	TRBJ2-5	ACSYGQCRETQY
TRBV6-1	13	TRBJ1-1	ASSPGHGGSTESF
TRBV19	12	TRBJ1-5	ASSIGLGGQPQH
TRBV20-1	12	TRBJ2-1	SAKTGTSRNEQF
TRBV4-1	14	TRBJ2-7	ASSQEAGQGYYEQY
TRBV19	12	TRBJ2-7	ASTRASGSYEQY
TRBV28	13	TRBJ2-7	ASIPPGGQEYEQY
TRBV7-9	13	TRBJ2-7	ASSRTSGSAHEQY
TRBV6-1	12	TRBJ2-2	ASTIRGNAGELF
TRBV30	11	TRBJ2-7	AWAQTDLFEQY
TRBV6-1	12	TRBJ2-2	ASREGGTTGELF
TRBV27	18	TRBJ1-2	ASSFHPLQQRQVHNYGYT
TRBV19	10	TRBJ1-2	ASSGQPYGYT
TRBV6-6	14	TRBJ2-1	ASSYSVAGLHNEQF
TRBV30	12	TRBJ1-1	AWSVLGRETEAF
TRBV11-2	14	TRBJ2-7	ASSFILAMSSYEQY
TRBV6-6	13	TRBJ1-1	ASSYSRQGRTEAF
TRBV7-3	11	TRBJ2-1	ASSQGKGNEQF
TRBV6-1	12	TRBJ1-3	ASMEGYLRNTIY
TRBV7-2	11	TRBJ2-7	ASSWVVGYEQY
TRBV20-1	10	TRBJ2-5	SARQGGETQY
TRBV6-5	11	TRBJ2-5	ASSYQGQETQY
TRBV6-1	10	TRBJ2-7	ASTGWGDEQY